These 28 T cell receptor beta chains were sequenced from one sample in a study of OX40 agonist ivuxolimab in advanced cancers. Some clones are missing from TCRdb's copy, which holds only in-frame ones; the method was immunoSEQ multiplex PCR. The data hold approximately 82,000 clones, with more than 70% observed a single time. This specimen consisted of CD4+ or CD8+ T cells sorted from blood, obtained in a trial of the OX40 agonist ivuxolimab. The receptor source for this set is an adult with an advanced solid tumor such as melanoma, head and neck, liver or kidney cancer.

The chain carries TRBV6-6 and TRBJ1-3; D ambiguous. The CDR3 contains 14 residues. Germline V gives CDR1 MNHNY, CDR2 SVGAGI (reference sequence). The V end lost 0 bases, the J end lost 4 bases, and 7 bases lay between the germline ends. The CDR3 spells CASSYSIAGNTIYF. The CDR3 region has the DNA TGTGCCAGCAGTTACTCGATAGCCGGAAACACCATATATTTT.

The rearrangement links TRBV19 to TRBJ2-2; 8 nucleotides agree with TRBD1. Trimming cost V 1 base and J 5 bases; bases outside gene matches: 0. Germline V gene lookup returns CDR1 LNHDA and CDR2 SQIVND (reference sequence). The CDR3 loop spans 14 amino acids. CDR3 nucleotide sequence: TGTGCCAGTAGTATAGGGACAGGGACCGGGGAGCTGTTTTTT. It translates to CASSIGTGTGELFF.

This chain connects TRBV6-5 to TRBJ2-3, with TRBD2 matching over 8 bases. The germline V gene has CDR1 MNHEY and CDR2 SVGAGI. Trimming at V came to 6 bases and at J to 3 bases, leaving 8 bases not matched to a gene. The CDR3 totals 15 residues. The CDR3, as DNA: TGTGCCAGCAGACGAACTAGCGGTCCGACAGATACGCAGTATTTT. Amino acid sequence: CASRRTSGPTDTQYF.

The chain carries TRBV7-2 and TRBJ2-3; tentatively, D is TRBD2 (6 bases). The length of the CDR3 is 15 residues. CDR1 SGHTA and CDR2 FQGNSA come from the germline V gene. V lost 0 bases, J lost 2 bases, and 9 bases lay in between. CDR3 nucleotides: TGTGCCAGCAGCTTAGCGGGGGGTCCCACAGATACGCAGTATTTT. Translated: CASSLAGGPTDTQYF.

The V gene is TRBV9, the J gene TRBJ1-1; D is unresolved. The V end was cut by 4 bases, the J end by 1 base, with 14 bases between. The CDR3 loop spans 15 amino acids. Germline V CDR1 and CDR2: SGDLS, YYNGEE. The CDR3 here is CASSPHRDGNTEAFF. For the CDR3, the DNA is TGTGCCAGCAGCCCACACCGTGACGGGAACACTGAAGCTTTCTTT.

The gene calls are TRBV4-1 and TRBJ2-3; 7 bases match TRBD2. The CDR3 contains 15 residues. Germline V gives CDR1 MGHRA, CDR2 YSYEKL. Trimming took 4 bases from V and 6 from J; bases not matched to a gene: 10. CDR3 protein: CASSPGRSQMDTQYF. The CDR3 DNA follows: TGCGCCAGCAGCCCCGGGAGGTCTCAAATGGATACGCAGTATTTT.

The chain joins TRBV11-3 to TRBJ2-2; TRBD1 is a possible D gene (6 bases). This CDR3 region has 16 residues. V dropped 5 bases and J dropped 0 bases, with 13 bases sitting between them. Germline lookup yields CDR1 SGHNT and CDR2 YENEEA. The CDR3 here is CASSATGTTNTGELFF. CDR3 DNA: TGTGCCAGCAGCGCTACCGGGACAACGAACACCGGGGAGCTGTTTTTT.

This clone was recorded only once. The chain recombines TRBV4-1 with TRBJ2-5; 8 bases match TRBD1. The germline CDR1 and CDR2 sequences are MGHRA and YSYEKL. The J segment lost 2 bases and the V segment lost 1 base, leaving 6 bases of the junction unmatched. This CDR3 comprises 16 residues. CDR3 in DNA: TGCGCCAGCAGCCAAGGCGGGACAGGTTATCAAGAGACCCAGTACTTC. Translation gives CASSQGGTGYQETQYF.

The chain is built from TRBV29-1 and TRBJ2-2; 7 nucleotides agree with TRBD2. This CDR3 region has 13 residues. V trimming: 4 bases; J trimming: 2 bases; junction bases outside the gene matches: 1. CDR1 and CDR2 from the germline V gene are SQVTM and ANQGSEA. This CDR3 is CSVASGNTGELFF. CDR3 nucleotides: TGCAGCGTTGCTAGCGGCAACACCGGGGAGCTGTTTTTT.

This sequence joins TRBV11-2 and TRBJ1-5, with 7 bases identical to TRBD1. V shed 4 bases, J shed 4 bases, and the junction held 7 bases outside the gene matches. The CDR3 covers 15 residues. Per the germline V gene, CDR1 is SGHAT and CDR2 is FQNNGV. CDR3 DNA sequence: TGTGCCAGCAGCTCCCGGGACAGTTTTAATCAGCCCCAGCATTTT. Encoded protein: CASSSRDSFNQPQHF. The full variable domain, rest sourced from reference TRBV11-2 and TRBJ1-5, is EAGVAQSPRYKIIEKRQSVAFWCNPISGHATLYWYQQILGQGPKLLIQFQNNGVVDDSQLPKDRFSAERLKGVDSTLKIQPAKLEDSAVYLCASSSRDSFNQPQHFGDGTRLSIL.

The chain uses TRBV10-3 and TRBJ2-7; a possible D gene is TRBD1 (6 bases). The germline V gene encodes CDR1 ENHRY and CDR2 SYGVKD. The CDR3 loop spans 12 amino acids. V lost 9 bases and J lost 4, with 13 bases in between. Written as DNA, the CDR3 is TGTGCCATAGGTAAGGACAGTTACGAGCAGTACTTC. It codes for CAIGKDSYEQYF.

This clone has a handful of counts. This sequence joins TRBV27 and TRBJ1-2; 7 nucleotides agree with TRBD1. J lost 3 bases, V lost 8 bases, and 6 bases had no gene match. Germline V gene sequence: CDR1 MNHEY, CDR2 SMNVEV (reference sequence). The CDR3 has 13 residues. The CDR3 sequence: CASGLGQYYGYTF. CDR3 sequence (DNA): TGTGCCAGCGGGCTGGGACAGTACTATGGCTACACCTTC.

This clone appeared a single time. The V call is TRBV27, the J call TRBJ2-7; tentatively, D is TRBD1 or TRBD2 (6 bases each). CDR3 length equals 13 residues. Germline V gene sequence: CDR1 MNHEY, CDR2 SMNVEV (reference sequence). Trimming removed 6 bases at V and 4 bases at J, with 13 bases between. The CDR3 sequence: CASSPVGGYEQYF. In nucleotides, the CDR3 is TGTGCCAGCAGCCCGGTAGGGGGGTACGAGCAGTACTTC.

The chain carries TRBV6-6 and TRBJ1-3; 11 bases map to TRBD1. V lost 5 bases to trimming and J lost 3 bases; unmatched junction nucleotides: 6. Germline V gives CDR1 MNHNY, CDR2 SVGAGI (reference sequence). The CDR3 contains 16 residues. The chain's CDR3 is CASSPGQGANGNTIYF. In DNA form, the CDR3 reads TGTGCCAGCAGTCCCGGACAGGGGGCAAATGGAAACACCATATATTTT.

This clone was counted between two and nine times. The gene calls are TRBV7-9 and TRBJ2-7; TRBD2 aligns across 7 bases. Germline V gives CDR1 SEHNR, CDR2 FQNEAQ (reference sequence). The CDR3 loop spans 14 amino acids. V was clipped by 4 bases and J by 3 bases; unmatched bases: 6. This CDR3 reads CASSSYGGSYEQYF. The CDR3 DNA sequence: TGTGCCAGCAGCTCCTACGGCGGGAGCTACGAGCAGTACTTC.

The V and J genes are TRBV9 and TRBJ1-1, with a possible D match to TRBD1 (5 bases). There are 13 residues in the CDR3. The germline gives CDR1 SGDLS, CDR2 YYNGEE. The ends were cut back, 5 bases at V and 1 base at J, with 9 bases in the middle. CDR3 in amino acids: CASRRTGNTEAFF. CDR3 bases: TGTGCCAGCAGGCGTACAGGGAACACTGAAGCTTTCTTT.

The chain recombines TRBV7-6 with TRBJ2-3; 10 bases fit TRBD2. The CDR3 spans 16 residues. Germline loops: CDR1 SGHVS, CDR2 FNYEAQ. After removal of 4 bases from V and 2 bases from J, the junction contained 6 bases not matched to a gene. The CDR3 protein is CASSSTLAGVTDTQYF. The CDR3 region has the DNA TGTGCCAGCAGCTCGACCCTAGCGGGAGTCACAGATACGCAGTATTTT. The full variable domain, its missing parts supplied by reference TRBV7-6 and TRBJ2-3, is GAGVSQSPRYKVTKRGQDVALRCDPISGHVSLYWYRQALGQGPEFLTYFNYEAQQDKSGLPNDRFSAERPEGSISTLTIQRTEQRDSAMYRCASSSTLAGVTDTQYFGPGTRLTVL.

The gene calls are TRBV6-5 and TRBJ2-3; D is uncertain. The V end was cut by 5 bases, the J end by 0 bases, with 9 bases between. CDR1 is MNHEY, CDR2 SVGAGI, per germline. The CDR3 sequence is 14 residues long. The CDR3 bases are TGTGCCAGCAGTCCCGACCTTAGCACAGATACGCAGTATTTT. Amino acids: CASSPDLSTDTQYF.

The genes are TRBV2 and TRBJ1-1; D is perhaps TRBD1 (5 bases). The CDR3 consists of 14 residues. Trimming cost V 2 bases and J 0 bases, with 7 bases left between them. CDR1 and CDR2 from the germline V gene are SNHLY and FYNNEI. The chain's CDR3 is CASSERGMNTEAFF. The CDR3 DNA sequence: TGTGCCAGCAGTGAAAGGGGCATGAACACTGAAGCTTTCTTT.

A single count supports this clone. The rearrangement links TRBV20-1 to TRBJ1-1; 8 bases are shared with TRBD1. Looked up from germline, CDR1 is DFQATT and CDR2 is SNEGSKA (reference sequence). Unmatched junction bases numbered 4, after V lost 5 bases and J lost 8 bases. CDR3 length: 11 residues. The CDR3, as DNA: TGCAGTGCTTATCGACAGGGGGAAGCTTTCTTT. Translating it yields CSAYRQGEAFF.

The J gene is TRBJ2-2, the V gene TRBV4-2, with D perhaps matching TRBD2 (5 bases). Germline loops: CDR1 LGHNA, CDR2 YNFKEQ. There are 18 residues in the CDR3. V lost 0 bases, J lost 0 bases, and 14 bases lay in between. The CDR3 coding sequence is TGTGCCAGCAGCCAAGAAATCGTACTAGTCCCGAACACCGGGGAGCTGTTTTTT. Translation: CASSQEIVLVPNTGELFF.

V gene TRBV5-1 combines with J gene TRBJ2-7; D is possibly TRBD1 or TRBD2 (6 bases each). Between the trimmed V and J ends, which lost 7 bases and 1 base, there was a span of 15 bases. Germline CDR1 SGHRS, CDR2 YFSETQ. The CDR3 runs to 14 residues. CDR3 DNA sequence: TGCGCCAGCGGACTACAGACAGGATCCTACGAGCAGTACTTC. Protein: CASGLQTGSYEQYF.

The CDR3 sequence: CASSLRTNRAEQYF. CDR3 DNA sequence: TGCGCCAGCAGCTTGCGGACCAACAGGGCCGAGCAGTACTTC. The chain joins TRBV5-1 to TRBJ2-7, with D maybe TRBD1 (6 bases). The V end was cut by 1 base, the J end by 6 bases, with 14 bases between. CDR1 is SGHRS and CDR2 is YFSETQ in the germline V gene. The CDR3 consists of 14 residues. Based on the CDR3 plus reference TRBV5-1 and TRBJ2-7, the full variable domain is KAGVTQTPRYLIKTRGQQVTLSCSPISGHRSVSWYQQTPGQGLQFLFEYFSETQRNKGNFPGRFSGRQFSNSRSEMNVSTLELGDSALYLCASSLRTNRAEQYFGPGTRLTVT.

The chain has TRBV6-6 and TRBJ1-2, with D perhaps TRBD1 (5 bases). The CDR3 extends over 14 amino acids. CDR1 is MNHNY and CDR2 is SVGAGI in the germline V gene (reference sequence). Trimming cost V 7 bases and J 0 bases, with 12 bases left between them. The CDR3 here is CASTPLGPNYGYTF. The CDR3 DNA reads as TGTGCCAGCACCCCACTGGGGCCTAACTATGGCTACACCTTC.

This clone was detected only once. This chain uses TRBV9 with TRBJ1-1; D uncertain. The V end was cut by 0 bases, the J end by 1 base, with 7 bases between. CDR1 SGDLS and CDR2 YYNGEE come from the germline V gene. The CDR3 sequence is 14 residues long. DNA of the CDR3: TGTGCCAGCAGCGTAGAAGGCCAGAACACTGAAGCTTTCTTT. This encodes CASSVEGQNTEAFF.

This chain links TRBV11-3 with TRBJ2-1, with 13 bases fitting TRBD2. The germline gives CDR1 SGHNT, CDR2 YENEEA. V lost 4 bases and J lost 6; bases outside the gene matches: 6. The CDR3 sequence is 16 residues long. CDR3 in DNA: TGTGCCAGCAGCTCGAGGACTAGCGGGAGCCCCAATGAGCAGTTCTTC. Translation: CASSSRTSGSPNEQFF. The full variable domain, completed using reference TRBV11-3 and TRBJ2-1, is EAGVVQSPRYKIIEKKQPVAFWCNPISGHNTLYWYLQNLGQGPELLIRYENEEAVDDSQLPKDRFSAERLKGVDSTLKIQPAELGDSAVYLCASSSRTSGSPNEQFFGPGTRLTVL.

This chain connects TRBV20-1 to TRBJ2-7; perhaps TRBD1 as D (6 bases). V shed 6 bases and J shed 7 bases, with 13 bases lying between them. The CDR3 is made up of 11 amino acids. Germline assignment: CDR1 DFQATT and CDR2 SNEGSKA (reference sequence). The CDR3 reads CSAQGMGEQYF. As DNA, the CDR3 is TGCAGTGCCCAGGGGATGGGGGAGCAGTACTTC.

The rearrangement uses TRBV21-1 and TRBJ2-5; no check of the table's D call, TRBD1, against the DNA was made. TRBV21-1 is shown as a pseudogene. The CDR3 covers 14 residues. CDR3 nucleotide sequence: TGTGCCAGCAGCAAAGCTACAGGGGTGGAGACCCAGTACTTC. This translates into CASSKATGVETQYF.